Sequencing of this T cell receptor beta chain was carried out in a study of monozygotic twins with inflammatory bowel disease. Study-level findings and limits: Possibly because of limited power, concordant and discordant twins showed no difference in repertoire similarity. Whereas healthy co-twins had higher TCRbeta diversity (inverse Simpson), IBD patients had lower diversity.

This CDR3 has 13 residues. Germline V gene lookup returns CDR1 MDHEN and CDR2 SYDVKM. Worth noting for this clonotype: The antigen is undetermined.

From the 5' RACE reads, TCRdb lists one entry per CDR3 protein and no DNA. The sample shows 150,000 to 200,000 distinct CDR3 sequences, and roughly 3% sits with its ten largest clones. The rearrangement uses TRBV28 and TRBJ2-7. The specimen was blood. This clonotype was sampled from a human donor with ulcerative colitis or Crohn's disease, or a healthy co-twin of an affected twin (not recorded which). Here the CDR3 reads CASSPGVDYEQYF.